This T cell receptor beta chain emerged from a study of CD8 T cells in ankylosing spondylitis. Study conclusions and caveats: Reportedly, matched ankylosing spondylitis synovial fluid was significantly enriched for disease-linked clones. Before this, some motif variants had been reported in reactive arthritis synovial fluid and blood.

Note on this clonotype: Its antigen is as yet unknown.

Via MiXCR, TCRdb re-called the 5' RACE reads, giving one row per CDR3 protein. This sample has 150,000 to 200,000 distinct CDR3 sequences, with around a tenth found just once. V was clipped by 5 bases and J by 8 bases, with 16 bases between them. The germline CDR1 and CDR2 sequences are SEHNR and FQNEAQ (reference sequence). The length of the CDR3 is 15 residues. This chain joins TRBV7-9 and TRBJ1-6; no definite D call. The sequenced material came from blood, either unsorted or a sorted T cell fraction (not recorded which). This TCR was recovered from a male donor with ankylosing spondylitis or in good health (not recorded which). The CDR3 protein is CASSSVTRPDSPLHF. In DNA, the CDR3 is TGTGCCAGCAGCAGCGTAACCCGACCCGATTCACCCCTCCACTTT. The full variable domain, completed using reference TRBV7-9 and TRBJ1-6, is DTGVSQNPRHKITKRGQNVTFRCDPISEHNRLYWYRQTLGQGPEFLTYFQNEAQLEKSRLLSDRFSAERPKGSFSTLEIQRTEQGDSAMYLCASSSVTRPDSPLHFGNGTRLTVT.